The 2 T cell receptor beta chains reported below all come from one sample, sequenced in a study of T-cell reconstitution after alpha-beta-depleted transplantation in children. A library of TCRbeta sequences, prepared with unique molecular identifiers, was generated. From the PCR reads, TCRdb called clonotypes with MiXCR, one entry per CDR3 protein. Of hundreds of thousands of distinct CDR3 sequences in the sample, around 16% were seen once. The sequencing used PBMCs from the stem cell graft donor, collected from the stem cell graft. The receptors come from a human donor who donated a stem cell graft to a child with acute myeloid leukemia.

This clonotype was seen repeatedly, ten times or more. The chain recombines TRBV7-2 with TRBJ2-1, with D perhaps matching TRBD1 (8 bases). Trimming removed 4 bases from V and 6 bases from J, with 16 bases in between. This CDR3 has 15 residues. Germline loops: CDR1 SGHTA, CDR2 FQGNSA. For the CDR3, the DNA is TGTGCCAGCAGCTCACAGGGGGGACTACTCAATGAGCAGTTCTTC. Translation: CASSSQGGLLNEQFF. The full variable domain, its missing parts supplied by reference TRBV7-2 and TRBJ2-1, is GAGVSQSPSNKVTEKGKDVELRCDPISGHTALYWYRQSLGQGLEFLIYFQGNSAPDKSGLPSDRFSAERTGGSVSTLTIQRTQQEDSAVYLCASSSQGGLLNEQFFGPGTRLTVL.

The gene calls are TRBV6-1 and TRBJ1-4; possible D gene TRBD1, 6 bases. Looked up from germline, CDR1 is MNHNS and CDR2 is SASEGT. V lost 2 bases and J 3 bases, leaving 10 bases between the germline ends. This CDR3 region has 15 residues. CDR3 bases: TGTGCCAGCAGTGAACCGGGACACTCTAATGAAAAACTGTTTTTT. This encodes CASSEPGHSNEKLFF.